This T cell receptor (beta chain) was observed in a study of regulatory T cells in long-lasting Graves disease. Investigators prepared the TCR beta libraries by applying iRepertoire HTBI primers and Arm-PCR of CDR3 regions. TCRdb passed the multiplex PCR reads through MiXCR, listing each CDR3 protein once. The sample lists 500,000 or so distinct CDR3 sequences, 15% to 20% seen once, with 10% to 15% in the top ten. This CDR3 is 15 amino acids long. Between the trimmed V and J ends, which lost 3 bases and 10 bases, there was a span of 19 bases. CDR1 SGHAT and CDR2 FQNNGV come from the germline V gene. Many counts were recorded for this clonotype. This sample's time point: newly diagnosed GD, antithyroid drugs for less than 3 months. PBMC RNA served as the TCR library source. The same data also went into a second study, on T cells in Graves' hyperthyroidism and ophthalmopathy. That report adds: Stable hyperthyroidism: no ophthalmopathy progression over 18 months of follow-up. Most thyroid clonotypes that were expanded above 0.001 also turned up in blood.

Here the sequenced sample was peripheral blood mononuclear cells (PBMCs), taken at new diagnosis, from a patient treated with antithyroid drugs. This clonotype was sampled from a man in his forties or fifties with Graves disease. The chain has TRBV11-2 and TRBJ2-1; D may be TRBD1 or TRBD2 (5 bases each). The CDR3 spells CASSFGGVTVEEQFF. Here the CDR3 DNA reads TGTGCCAGCAGCTTTGGGGGAGTGACGGTTGAGGAGCAGTTCTTC.